Following are 17 T cell receptor beta chains from one sample sequenced in a study of regulatory dendritic cells for organ transplantation. Sorted subsets were CFSE-labeled and cultured less than six days with allogeneic dendritic cells. Their cognate antigens are unknown. Data came from immunoSEQ multiplex PCR; TCRdb stores just in-frame clones and leaves some out. The sample has approximately 22,000 clones, 85% seen once. What was sequenced was naive CD4+ T cells from blood cultured with dendritic cells. The subset: CD45RA+ naive T cells. All receptors come from a human donor in good health.

The chain links TRBV28 to TRBJ1-5; 7 bases match TRBD1. The CDR3 sequence is 12 residues long. The germline CDR1 and CDR2 sequences are MDHEN and SYDVKM. The CDR3 region has the DNA TGTGCTGCGACAGGGCCCTTGACGCCCCAGCATTTT. It encodes CAATGPLTPQHF.

The CDR3 DNA sequence: TGCGCCAGCAGCCCCCTCGAGGGGGTGGCAAACACTGAAGCTTTCTTT. Protein: CASSPLEGVANTEAFF. The rearrangement links TRBV4-1 to TRBJ1-1, with D possibly matching TRBD1 (6 bases). The CDR3 contains 16 residues. CDR1 is MGHRA, CDR2 YSYEKL, per germline. The V gene lost 4 bases and the J gene lost 2 bases, with 17 bases spanning the gap.

This chain links TRBV5-1 with TRBJ2-2; D perhaps matches TRBD1 (5 bases). The CDR3 has 15 amino acids. Trimming stripped 0 bases from V and 7 bases from J, with 13 bases between. The germline V gene has CDR1 SGHRS and CDR2 YFSETQ. This CDR3 reads CASSLVGAPIGELFF. The CDR3 DNA is TGCGCCAGCAGCTTGGTAGGGGCCCCGATCGGGGAGCTGTTTTTT.

The V call is TRBV28, the J call TRBJ2-7, with a weak D call TRBD1 (5 bases). The germline V gene encodes CDR1 MDHEN and CDR2 SYDVKM. The CDR3 contains 14 residues. With 5 bases removed from V and 5 bases from J, the gap between germline ends came to 16 bases. The CDR3 DNA sequence: TGTGCCAGCAGTAGGGGAACCGGGCTGAACGAGCAGTACTTC. Its protein is CASSRGTGLNEQYF.

To note about this clone: Other DNA sequences within the sample encode an identical CDR3. This chain uses TRBV21-1 with TRBJ2-7. TRBV21-1 is classified as a pseudogene. The CDR3 length is 14 residues. CDR3 region: CASSKALRRVEQYF. The CDR3 DNA is TGTGCCAGCAGCAAAGCGCTGAGAAGGGTCGAGCAGTACTTC.

The rearrangement links TRBV7-2 to TRBJ2-2; the D is unclear. The CDR3 is 12 amino acids. Trimming stripped 3 bases from V and 4 bases from J, with 3 bases between. Germline V gene sequence: CDR1 SGHTA, CDR2 FQGNSA. CDR3: CASSFVTGELFF. The CDR3, as DNA: TGTGCCAGCAGCTTTGTCACCGGGGAGCTGTTTTTT.

The chain joins TRBV7-2 to TRBJ1-1, with D unresolved. CDR3 length: 14 amino acids. The V end was cut by 0 bases, the J end by 0 bases, with 5 bases between. CDR1 and CDR2 (germline): SGHTA, FQGNSA. CDR3: CASSLAHLNTEAFF. CDR3 DNA: TGTGCCAGCAGCTTAGCACACCTGAACACTGAAGCTTTCTTT.

The J gene is TRBJ1-4, the V gene TRBV4-3; tentative D call: TRBD1 (5 bases). This CDR3 is 14 amino acids long. V was shortened by 3 bases and J by 4 bases, with 9 bases between the two germline ends. Germline V gene sequence: CDR1 LGHNA, CDR2 YSLEER. CDR3 DNA sequence: TGCGCCAGCAGCCAGCGGGGCCTTAATGAAAAACTGTTTTTT. Translated, it gives CASSQRGLNEKLFF.

The rearrangement links TRBV27 to TRBJ1-5, with 9 nucleotides matching TRBD1. The germline CDR1 and CDR2 sequences are MNHEY and SMNVEV (reference sequence). The CDR3 spans 16 residues. V was pared by 4 bases and J by 3 bases, with 7 bases of the junction left unmatched. This CDR3 reads CASSSWGQGFNQPQHF. Written as DNA, the CDR3 is TGTGCCAGCAGTTCATGGGGACAGGGTTTCAATCAGCCCCAGCATTTT.

The genes are TRBV5-1 and TRBJ2-7; 9 positions match TRBD2. This CDR3 has 17 residues. Unmatched junction bases numbered 13, after V lost 2 bases and J lost 4 bases. Per the germline V gene, CDR1 is SGHRS and CDR2 is YFSETQ. CDR3 region: CASSLGSGTSFVYEQYF. The CDR3 nucleotides are TGCGCCAGCAGCTTAGGCTCAGGGACTAGCTTCGTTTACGAGCAGTACTTC.

The chain links TRBV6-1 to TRBJ2-5; D is perhaps TRBD2 (6 bases). CDR3 length: 13 residues. Between the trimmed V and J ends, which lost 7 bases and 2 bases, there was a span of 11 bases. Germline CDR1 and CDR2: MNHNS and SASEGT. The CDR3 loop reads CASTWDSQETQYF. CDR3 coding DNA: TGTGCCAGCACCTGGGACTCACAAGAGACCCAGTACTTC.

In nucleotides, the CDR3 is TGTGCCAGCAGTGAATTGGTGACAGGGGGGTACGAGCAGTACTTC. Its protein product is CASSELVTGGYEQYF. The gene calls are TRBV6-1 and TRBJ2-7; 9 bases are shared with TRBD1. V lost 2 bases and J lost 4; bases outside the gene matches: 6. Germline CDR1 MNHNS, CDR2 SASEGT. CDR3 size: 15 residues.

This clone was seen a few times. J is TRBJ1-2 and V is TRBV6-5; D is uncertain. Per germline, CDR1 MNHEY and CDR2 SVGAGI. The length of the CDR3 is 13 residues. V gave up 10 bases and J gave up 4 bases, with 16 bases separating them. The CDR3 reads CATKLGGLYGYTF. Here the CDR3 DNA reads TGTGCCACCAAACTTGGCGGGCTCTATGGCTACACCTTC.

J is TRBJ2-5 and V is TRBV27; D possibly matches TRBD1 or TRBD2 (5 bases each). The CDR3 consists of 14 residues. The germline V gene has CDR1 MNHEY and CDR2 SMNVEV (reference sequence). V shed 3 bases and J shed 2 bases, with 10 bases lying between them. The CDR3 DNA reads as TGTGCCAGCAGTTTCCGGGACGATCAAGAGACCCAGTACTTC. It yields the protein CASSFRDDQETQYF.

V gene TRBV7-3 combines with J gene TRBJ2-1; TRBD2 matches at 8 bases. Germline V lookup: CDR1 SGHTA, CDR2 FQGTGA. The CDR3 loop spans 15 amino acids. V shed 5 bases and J 0 bases; nucleotides not matched to a gene: 3. CDR3 coding DNA: TGTGCCAGCAGCCTCAGCGGGAGCTCCTACAATGAGCAGTTCTTC. Its protein is CASSLSGSSYNEQFF.

The rearrangement links TRBV7-8 to TRBJ2-1, with a weak D call TRBD2 (7 bases). The CDR3 is 14 residues long. Trimming cost V 5 bases and J 4 bases, with 12 bases left between them. Germline V gene lookup returns CDR1 SGHVS and CDR2 FQNEAQ. The CDR3 sequence: CASSGGAEYNEQFF. For the CDR3, the DNA is TGTGCCAGCAGCGGGGGGGCCGAATACAATGAGCAGTTCTTC.

This clone was observed a single time. This sequence joins TRBV27 and TRBJ2-1; D is unclear. The V end was cut by 0 bases, the J end by 9 bases, with 6 bases between. The CDR3 is 12 residues long. The germline gives CDR1 MNHEY, CDR2 SMNVEV (reference sequence). CDR3 DNA sequence: TGTGCCAGCAGTTTATCGGCGAGTGAGCAGTTCTTC. It is translated as CASSLSASEQFF.